One and the same sample provided the 10 T cell receptor beta chains below, sequenced in a study of OX40 agonist ivuxolimab in advanced cancers. Generated by immunoSEQ multiplex PCR, the TCRdb table keeps only in-frame clones and is missing some. The sample records 90,000 to 100,000 clones, approximately 95% being singletons. The sequencing here drew on CD4+ or CD8+ T cells sorted from blood, taken in a trial of the OX40 agonist ivuxolimab. The receptors here all came from an adult with an advanced solid tumor such as melanoma, head and neck, liver or kidney cancer.

The CDR3 sequence: CASSRSSTATNEKLFF. CDR3 nucleotides: TGTGCCAGCAGCCGGTCGTCGACAGCAACTAATGAAAAACTGTTTTTT. The chain combines TRBV13 with TRBJ1-4; TRBD1 might be the D (5 bases). From germline, CDR1 is PRHDT and CDR2 FYEKMQ (reference sequence). The CDR3 contains 16 residues. The ends were cut back, 5 bases at V and 0 bases at J, with 13 bases in the middle.

The chain carries TRBV20-1 and TRBJ2-1; D unclear. The CDR3 spans 11 residues. The germline V gene has CDR1 DFQATT and CDR2 SNEGSKA (reference sequence). V lost 0 bases and J lost 8, with 5 bases in between. As DNA, the CDR3 is TGCAGTGCTAGAGATGGGGATGAGCAGTTCTTC. Protein: CSARDGDEQFF.

The rearrangement joins TRBV7-9 to TRBJ2-7, with D unclear. With the DNA end fitting TRBJ2-1 better, the J assignment may be wrong. Germline CDR1 and CDR2: SEHNR and FQNEAQ (reference sequence). There are 16 residues in the CDR3. The CDR3 DNA reads as TGTGCCAGCAGCCATACCGACACTTCATCCTACAATGAGCAGTTCTTC. It yields the protein CASSHTDTSSYNEQFF.

V gene TRBV20-1 combines with J gene TRBJ2-1; D is unresolved. Trimming shortened V by 2 bases and J by 8 bases, and 7 bases separated the two germline ends. The CDR3 is 11 amino acids. CDR1 is DFQATT and CDR2 is SNEGSKA in the germline V gene (reference sequence). CDR3 residues: CSARSGYEQFF. CDR3 bases: TGCAGTGCTAGATCCGGGTATGAGCAGTTCTTC.

This sequence joins TRBV14 and TRBJ1-5, with 8 bases that match TRBD1. Germline-derived CDR1 and CDR2 are SGHDN and FVKESK. This CDR3 spans 13 amino acids. Trimming took 1 base from V and 7 from J; bases not matched to a gene: 0. The CDR3 region is CASSQAGGQPQHF. DNA of the CDR3: TGTGCCAGCAGCCAAGCAGGGGGCCAGCCCCAGCATTTT.

The chain is built from TRBV27 and TRBJ2-7; 7 bases are a match to TRBD2. Unmatched junction bases numbered 6, after V lost 5 bases and J lost 2 bases. Germline lookup yields CDR1 MNHEY and CDR2 SMNVEV (reference sequence). This CDR3 is 14 amino acids long. The CDR3 DNA reads as TGTGCCAGCAGTCCGCGGGAGTCCGCCTACGAGCAGTACTTC. Amino acid sequence: CASSPRESAYEQYF.

This sequence joins TRBV29-1 and TRBJ1-1, with D unresolved. There are 13 residues in the CDR3. Looked up from germline, CDR1 is SQVTM and CDR2 is ANQGSEA. The V and J ends lost 7 bases and 0 bases respectively, with 12 bases between them. Written as DNA, the CDR3 is TGCAGCGCGACGGGAGTTATGAACACTGAAGCTTTCTTT. It encodes CSATGVMNTEAFF.

The chain has TRBV2 and TRBJ2-5; tentative D call: TRBD1 (5 bases). This CDR3 contains 14 residues. Trimming shortened V by 2 bases and J by 3 bases, and 10 bases separated the two germline ends. Germline V gene sequence: CDR1 SNHLY, CDR2 FYNNEI. DNA for the CDR3: TGTGCCAGCAGTGAATCGGTGACAGAAGAGACCCAGTACTTC. Encoded protein: CASSESVTEETQYF.

This rearrangement joins TRBV28 to TRBJ2-7; 8 bases are shared with TRBD2. Germline CDR1 is MDHEN and CDR2 is SYDVKM. The CDR3 is made up of 15 amino acids. After removal of 3 bases from V and 6 bases from J, the junction contained 10 bases not matched to a gene. The CDR3 bases are TGTGCCAGCAGTTTCATACTAGCGGCCCTCGGCGAGCAGTACTTC. It encodes CASSFILAALGEQYF.

This chain links TRBV29-1 with TRBJ2-2; TRBD2 is a possible D gene (6 bases). From germline, CDR1 is SQVTM and CDR2 ANQGSEA. Trimming cost V 7 bases and J 6 bases, with 12 bases left between them. The CDR3 sequence is 12 residues long. CDR3 amino acids: CSALTSSGELFF. The CDR3 DNA is TGCAGCGCCTTGACTAGTTCCGGGGAGCTGTTTTTT.